This TCR beta chain was captured in a study of shared clonotypes between healthy human individuals. Profiled with immunoSEQ multiplex PCR; TCRdb holds only in-frame clones, not every one. The table shows about 1.5 million clones, with around 97% occurring only once. Germline V lookup: CDR1 LNHDA, CDR2 SQIVND (reference sequence). The CDR3 extends over 16 amino acids. The V end lost 9 bases, the J end lost 0 bases, and 20 bases lay between the germline ends. Sample: naive CD4+ T cells sorted from blood. Subset denoted: CD45RA+ positively selected. V and J are TRBV19 and TRBJ1-2; the D gene is possibly TRBD1 (5 bases). This clonotype was sampled from a man under 40 in good health. CDR3 sequence: CASNGSPRQPNYGYTF. The CDR3 nucleotides are TGTGCCAGCAATGGGTCCCCCCGACAGCCTAACTATGGCTACACCTTC.